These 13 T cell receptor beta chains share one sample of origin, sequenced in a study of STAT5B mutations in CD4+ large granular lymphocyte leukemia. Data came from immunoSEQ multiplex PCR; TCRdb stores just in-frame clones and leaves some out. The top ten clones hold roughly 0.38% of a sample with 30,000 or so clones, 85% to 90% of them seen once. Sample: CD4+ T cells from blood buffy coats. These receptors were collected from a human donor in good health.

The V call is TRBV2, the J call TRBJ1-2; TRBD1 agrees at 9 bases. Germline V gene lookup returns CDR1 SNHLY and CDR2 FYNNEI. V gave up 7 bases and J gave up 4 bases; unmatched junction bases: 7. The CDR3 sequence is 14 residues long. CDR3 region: CASTHRGRGYGYTF. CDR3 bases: TGTGCCAGCACCCACAGGGGGCGCGGCTATGGCTACACCTTC.

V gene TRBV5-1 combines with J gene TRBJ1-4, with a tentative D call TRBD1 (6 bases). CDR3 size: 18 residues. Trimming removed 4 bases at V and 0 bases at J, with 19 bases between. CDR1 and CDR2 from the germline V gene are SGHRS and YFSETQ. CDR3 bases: TGCGCCAGCAGCGAAGCCCGACAGGCCTATGCAACTAATGAAAAACTGTTTTTT. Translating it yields CASSEARQAYATNEKLFF.

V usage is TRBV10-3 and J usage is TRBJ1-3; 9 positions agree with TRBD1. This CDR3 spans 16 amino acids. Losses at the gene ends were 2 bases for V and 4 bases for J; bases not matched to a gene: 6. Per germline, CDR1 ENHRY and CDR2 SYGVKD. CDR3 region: CAISEGGQGRGNTIYF. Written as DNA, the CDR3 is TGTGCCATCAGTGAGGGGGGACAGGGTCGCGGAAACACCATATATTTT.

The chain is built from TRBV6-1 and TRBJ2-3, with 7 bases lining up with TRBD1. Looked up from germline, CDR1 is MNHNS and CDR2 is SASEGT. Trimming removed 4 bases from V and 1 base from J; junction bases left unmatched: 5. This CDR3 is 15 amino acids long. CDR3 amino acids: CASSAHQGGTDTQYF. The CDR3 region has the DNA TGTGCCAGCAGTGCCCACCAGGGGGGCACAGATACGCAGTATTTT.

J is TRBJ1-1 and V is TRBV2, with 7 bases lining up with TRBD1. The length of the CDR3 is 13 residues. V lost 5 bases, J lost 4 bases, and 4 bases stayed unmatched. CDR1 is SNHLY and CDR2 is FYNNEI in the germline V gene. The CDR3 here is CASSSRGSTEAFF. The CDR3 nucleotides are TGTGCCAGCAGTTCCAGGGGGAGCACTGAAGCTTTCTTT. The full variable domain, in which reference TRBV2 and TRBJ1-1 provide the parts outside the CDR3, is EPEVTQTPSHQVTQMGQEVILRCVPISNHLYFYWYRQILGQKVEFLVSFYNNEISEKSEIFDDQFSVERPDGSNFTLKIRSTKLEDSAMYFCASSSRGSTEAFFGQGTRLTVV.

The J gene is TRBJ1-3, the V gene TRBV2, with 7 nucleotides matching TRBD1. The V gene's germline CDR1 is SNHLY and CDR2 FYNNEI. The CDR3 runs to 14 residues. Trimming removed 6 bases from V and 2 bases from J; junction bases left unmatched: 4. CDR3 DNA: TGTGCCAGCAGGCCTCAGGGGGCTGGAAACACCATATATTTT. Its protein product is CASRPQGAGNTIYF. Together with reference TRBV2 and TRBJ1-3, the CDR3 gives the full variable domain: EPEVTQTPSHQVTQMGQEVILRCVPISNHLYFYWYRQILGQKVEFLVSFYNNEISEKSEIFDDQFSVERPDGSNFTLKIRSTKLEDSAMYFCASRPQGAGNTIYFGEGSWLTVV.

The CDR3 loop reads CASSLDRGSVDEQFF. Here the CDR3 DNA reads TGTGCCAGCAGCTTGGACAGGGGCAGTGTCGATGAGCAGTTCTTC. The V gene is TRBV5-4, the J gene TRBJ2-1; 7 bases align to TRBD1. With V trimmed by 0 bases and J by 8 bases, 8 bases remained unmatched. The CDR3 contains 15 residues. Germline V gene sequence: CDR1 SGHNT, CDR2 YYREEE (reference sequence).

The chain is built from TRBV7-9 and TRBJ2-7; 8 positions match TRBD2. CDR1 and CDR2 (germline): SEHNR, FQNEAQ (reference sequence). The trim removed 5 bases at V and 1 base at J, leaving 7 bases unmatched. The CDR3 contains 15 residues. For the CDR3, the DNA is TGTGCCAGCAGCCTCGGGGGGGGCATTTCCTACGAGCAGTACTTC. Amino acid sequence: CASSLGGGISYEQYF.

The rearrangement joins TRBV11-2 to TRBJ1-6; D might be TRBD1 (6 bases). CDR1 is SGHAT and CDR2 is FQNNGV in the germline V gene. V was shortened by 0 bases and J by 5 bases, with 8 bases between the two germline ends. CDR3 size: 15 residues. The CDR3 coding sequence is TGTGCCAGCAGCTTAGAGGACAGCGATAATTCACCCCTCCACTTT. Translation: CASSLEDSDNSPLHF. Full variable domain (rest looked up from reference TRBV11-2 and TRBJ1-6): EAGVAQSPRYKIIEKRQSVAFWCNPISGHATLYWYQQILGQGPKLLIQFQNNGVVDDSQLPKDRFSAERLKGVDSTLKIQPAKLEDSAVYLCASSLEDSDNSPLHFGNGTRLTVT.

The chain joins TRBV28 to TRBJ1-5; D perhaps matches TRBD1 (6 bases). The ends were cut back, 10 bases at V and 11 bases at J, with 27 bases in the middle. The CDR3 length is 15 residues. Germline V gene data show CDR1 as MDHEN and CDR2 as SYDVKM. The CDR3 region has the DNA TGTGCCACCCGAACGGGGGCCGGGGGGAGGCTGGCCCAGCATTTT. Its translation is CATRTGAGGRLAQHF.

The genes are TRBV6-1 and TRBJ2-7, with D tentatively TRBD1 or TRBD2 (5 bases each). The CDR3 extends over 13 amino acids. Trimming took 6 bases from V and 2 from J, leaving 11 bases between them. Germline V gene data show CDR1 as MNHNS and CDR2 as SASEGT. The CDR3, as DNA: TGTGCCAGCAGACCCTTGGGGGCCTACGAGCAGTACTTC. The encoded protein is CASRPLGAYEQYF.

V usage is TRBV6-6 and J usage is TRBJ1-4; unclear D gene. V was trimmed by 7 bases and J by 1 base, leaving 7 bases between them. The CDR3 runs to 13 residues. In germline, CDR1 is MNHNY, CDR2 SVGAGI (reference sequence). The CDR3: CASTTGTNEKLFF. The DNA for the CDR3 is TGTGCCAGCACGACGGGAACTAATGAAAAACTGTTTTTT.

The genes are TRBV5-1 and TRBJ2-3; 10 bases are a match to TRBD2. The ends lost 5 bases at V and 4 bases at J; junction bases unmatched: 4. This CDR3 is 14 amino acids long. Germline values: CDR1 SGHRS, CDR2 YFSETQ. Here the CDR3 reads CASSPLAGADTQYF. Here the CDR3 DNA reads TGCGCCAGCAGTCCCCTAGCGGGAGCAGATACGCAGTATTTT. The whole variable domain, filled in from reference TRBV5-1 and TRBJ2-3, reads KAGVTQTPRYLIKTRGQQVTLSCSPISGHRSVSWYQQTPGQGLQFLFEYFSETQRNKGNFPGRFSGRQFSNSRSEMNVSTLELGDSALYLCASSPLAGADTQYFGPGTRLTVL.